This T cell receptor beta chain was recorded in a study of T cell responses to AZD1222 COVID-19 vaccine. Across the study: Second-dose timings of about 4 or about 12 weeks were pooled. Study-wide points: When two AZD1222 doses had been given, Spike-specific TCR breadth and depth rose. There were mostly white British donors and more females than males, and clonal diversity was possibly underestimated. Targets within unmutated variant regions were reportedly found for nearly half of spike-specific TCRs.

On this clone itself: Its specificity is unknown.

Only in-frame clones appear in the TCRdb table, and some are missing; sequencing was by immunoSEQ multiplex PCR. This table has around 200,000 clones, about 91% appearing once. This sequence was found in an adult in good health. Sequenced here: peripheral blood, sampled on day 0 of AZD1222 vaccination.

The CDR3 loop is CASSHQEEANEKLFF. The CDR3 bases are TGTGCCAGCAGCCACCAGGAGGAGGCTAATGAAAAACTGTTTTTT. V gene TRBV2 combines with J gene TRBJ1-4; D is uncertain. V was shortened by 6 bases and J by 3 bases, with 14 bases between the two germline ends. The V gene's germline CDR1 is SNHLY and CDR2 FYNNEI. The CDR3 contains 15 residues.